Sequencing of this TCR beta chain was carried out in a study of blood T cell repertoires in COVID-19. Study-level information: COVID-19 samples, acute and convalescent, were from the United States, Italy and Spain. PBMCs, B-cell-depleted T cells, or T cells provided the cDNA or gDNA that made up the material.

Original analysis: Estimated nucleated cell counts came from reference gene primer amplification. This table comes from immunoSEQ multiplex PCR, and its TCRdb copy is limited to in-frame clones, with some not included. The V and J calls and clone size were taken over from that table, and D and trimming were inferred from the DNA. This repertoire shows 300,000 to 400,000 clones, about four fifths found once; its top ten account for almost 3%. Germline V CDR1 and CDR2: SGHRS, YFSETQ. V was cut by 5 bases and J by 3 bases, with 8 bases left in between. The CDR3 sequence is 12 residues long. The receptor was derived from a man under 40 with active or convalescent COVID-19. The sample consisted of peripheral blood. The chain joins TRBV5-1 to TRBJ1-1; D possibly corresponds to TRBD1 (5 bases). The CDR3: CASRWGDTEAFF. The CDR3 DNA is TGCGCCAGCAGATGGGGGGACACTGAAGCTTTCTTT.